The present entry profiles one T cell receptor beta chain with its context. What it recognizes is unknown. This beta chain is an off-target read within a library intended for alpha chains, so its frequency means little. This entry comes from a study of spatial heterogeneity in lung cancer. Study-level findings and limits: Compared with follow-up, resection was when ubiquitous expanded tumor TCRs appeared in blood more.

Described time point: sample taken at primary tumor resection. From tumor, nontumor lung or frozen PBMC, whole RNA was taken unsorted for sequencing. Each TCR cDNA molecule bore a unique molecular identifier. Using its own MiXCR run on the 5' RACE reads, TCRdb lists one record per CDR3 protein. Of about 11,000 distinct CDR3 sequences listed, approximately 6.8% are singletons. The V end was cut by 5 bases, the J end by 0 bases, with 17 bases between. The length of the CDR3 is 17 residues. Germline loops: CDR1 MDHEN, CDR2 SYDVKM. The source is a male donor with early-stage non-small cell lung cancer. This specimen was PBMCs, taken at surgery. The rearrangement uses TRBV28 and TRBJ2-1, with unresolved D. The CDR3 region has the DNA TGTGCCAGCAGTCGGCCGACTCGCGCCAGCTCCTACAATGAGCAGTTCTTC. Protein sequence: CASSRPTRASSYNEQFF. The full variable domain, with the rest looked up from reference TRBV28 and TRBJ2-1, is DVKVTQSSRYLVKRTGEKVFLECVQDMDHENMFWYRQDPGLGLRLIYFSYDVKMKEKGDIPEGYSVSREKKERFSLILESASTNQTSMYLCASSRPTRASSYNEQFFGPGTRLTVL.